A single sample gave rise to the 18 T cell receptor beta chains below, sequenced in a study of shared T cell receptors in the human thymus. The repertoire was sequenced with immunoSEQ multiplex PCR; TCRdb's copy has only in-frame clones and lacks some. The data hold more than 550,000 clones, with 80% to 90% observed a single time. These sequences were also reported in another study, on human thymus T cells.

Sequenced sample: thymocytes. These receptors came from a girl under three years old with a congenital heart defect.

CDR3 DNA sequence: TGTGCCAGCAGCTTAACCGGGTCCTTGGGGGCCAACGTCCTGACTTTC. It encodes CASSLTGSLGANVLTF. The V call is TRBV7-3, the J call TRBJ2-6, with D uncertain. This CDR3 comprises 16 residues. From germline, CDR1 is SGHTA and CDR2 FQGTGA. Between the trimmed V and J ends, which lost 0 bases and 4 bases, there was a span of 10 bases.

This sequence joins TRBV6-1 and TRBJ2-3, with 11 nucleotides matching TRBD1. Germline CDR1 reads MNHNS; CDR2 reads SASEGT. After removal of 9 bases from V and 5 bases from J, the junction contained 4 bases not matched to a gene. The CDR3 consists of 13 residues. The CDR3 nucleotides are TGTGCCAGGGACAGGGGGCGGAGAGATACGCAGTATTTT. It codes for CARDRGRRDTQYF.

The J gene is TRBJ1-1, the V gene TRBV29-1, with 10 bases aligning to TRBD1. The germline V gene has CDR1 SQVTM and CDR2 ANQGSEA. V was clipped by 4 bases and J by 5 bases; unmatched bases: 7. CDR3 length: 14 amino acids. CDR3: CSVVGQGVKTEAFF. For the CDR3, the DNA is TGCAGCGTTGTTGGACAGGGGGTTAAGACTGAAGCTTTCTTT.

The chain employs TRBV6-1 and TRBJ2-5; D might be TRBD1 (5 bases). The CDR3 contains 15 residues. Trimming left V 2 bases short and J 4 bases short, with 14 bases between. CDR1 is MNHNS and CDR2 is SASEGT in the germline V gene. CDR3 loop: CASSEIVGRGETQYF. The CDR3 DNA reads TGTGCCAGCAGTGAAATCGTAGGAAGGGGAGAGACCCAGTACTTC.

The chain joins TRBV27 to TRBJ2-7, with 8 bases identical to TRBD1. The CDR3 runs 15 residues. Germline V gene lookup returns CDR1 MNHEY and CDR2 SMNVEV (reference sequence). V shed 10 bases and J 6 bases; nucleotides not matched to a gene: 17. CDR3 DNA: TGTGCCATGCCTAAGTGGACAGGGTATTTTATCGAGCAGTACTTC. It specifies CAMPKWTGYFIEQYF.

The chain uses TRBV12-5 and TRBJ1-4; unclear D gene. The CDR3 totals 13 residues. The germline CDR1 and CDR2 sequences are LGHNT and FRNRAP. V was pared by 3 bases and J by 5 bases, with 7 bases between. CDR3 residues: CASGFYSNEKLFF. In DNA form, the CDR3 reads TGTGCTAGTGGTTTCTACAGCAATGAAAAACTGTTTTTT.

This clone was picked up one time. The rearrangement links TRBV4-1 to TRBJ1-5; D unclear. Germline CDR1 MGHRA, CDR2 YSYEKL. The V gene lost 1 base and the J gene lost 5 bases, with 18 bases spanning the gap. There are 17 residues in the CDR3. As DNA, the CDR3 is TGCGCCAGCAGCCAAGTACCCTGGCCGTCGATTGATCAGCCCCAGCATTTT. Protein product: CASSQVPWPSIDQPQHF.

The chain has TRBV2 and TRBJ1-5; 8 bases match TRBD1. The CDR3 has 18 amino acids. The ends lost 7 bases at V and 4 bases at J; junction bases unmatched: 18. Germline lookup yields CDR1 SNHLY and CDR2 FYNNEI. CDR3 amino acids: CASTRQRTGKSFNQPQHF. CDR3 DNA sequence: TGTGCCAGCACCCGGCAGAGGACAGGGAAATCCTTTAATCAGCCCCAGCATTTT.

The chain links TRBV11-2 to TRBJ1-2; D is undetermined. Trimming took off 2 bases at V and 8 bases at J, with 12 bases between the two ends. The CDR3 totals 13 residues. The germline gives CDR1 SGHAT, CDR2 FQNNGV. This CDR3 is CASSLNNRGGYTF. The CDR3 nucleotides read TGTGCCAGCAGCTTAAATAACCGAGGGGGCTACACCTTC.

The chain recombines TRBV5-1 with TRBJ1-1, with 9 bases lining up with TRBD1. Per germline, CDR1 SGHRS and CDR2 YFSETQ. V was clipped by 3 bases and J by 5 bases; unmatched bases: 8. The CDR3 loop spans 15 amino acids. CDR3 bases: TGCGCCAGCAGCTCCCAACAGGGGGCAGGGACTGAAGCTTTCTTT. This encodes CASSSQQGAGTEAFF.

The V call is TRBV6-6, the J call TRBJ2-5, with 10 bases matching TRBD1. The V gene's germline CDR1 is MNHNY and CDR2 SVGAGI (reference sequence). With 6 bases clipped from V and 5 bases from J, the junction kept 12 bases outside the gene matches. The CDR3 runs to 16 residues. The chain's CDR3 is CASRRPGTGDEETQYF. In DNA, the CDR3 is TGTGCCAGCAGACGCCCCGGGACAGGGGACGAGGAGACCCAGTACTTC.

The J gene is TRBJ2-3, the V gene TRBV29-1, with D maybe TRBD1 (6 bases). This CDR3 comprises 13 residues. Germline CDR1 reads SQVTM; CDR2 reads ANQGSEA. V gave up 8 bases and J gave up 2 bases, with 14 bases separating them. CDR3 in amino acids: CSPQGPHTDTQYF. CDR3 DNA sequence: TGCAGCCCACAGGGCCCACACACAGATACGCAGTATTTT.

The rearrangement uses TRBV5-1 and TRBJ2-1, with 8 nucleotides matching TRBD1. V gave up 3 bases and J gave up 5 bases; unmatched junction bases: 10. Germline V gene data show CDR1 as SGHRS and CDR2 as YFSETQ. The length of the CDR3 is 16 residues. CDR3 nucleotides: TGCGCCAGCAGCTGCAACCGGGACAGGCTAAACAATGAGCAGTTCTTC. Translated, it gives CASSCNRDRLNNEQFF.

J is TRBJ1-2 and V is TRBV27; D is ambiguous. The CDR3 has 15 amino acids. V was clipped by 5 bases and J by 3 bases, with 16 bases between them. Germline V CDR1 and CDR2: MNHEY, SMNVEV (reference sequence). The CDR3: CASSPPQLADYGYTF. In DNA form, the CDR3 reads TGTGCCAGCAGTCCCCCCCAACTGGCGGACTATGGCTACACCTTC.

The rearrangement joins TRBV30 to TRBJ2-6; TRBD2 is a possible D gene (5 bases). CDR3 length: 17 amino acids. Trimming cost V 5 bases and J 4 bases, with 21 bases left between them. Germline V gives CDR1 GTSNPN, CDR2 SVGIG (reference sequence). The CDR3 here is CAWLRSSRLRGANVLTF. For the CDR3, the DNA is TGTGCCTGGTTGAGATCTAGCCGATTGCGCGGGGCCAACGTCCTGACTTTC.

The chain is built from TRBV7-2 and TRBJ1-5, with TRBD1 as a possible D gene (5 bases). The CDR3 runs 13 residues. Trimming pared 7 bases from V and 5 bases from J, leaving 12 bases between. Looked up from germline, CDR1 is SGHTA and CDR2 is FQGNSA. In nucleotides, the CDR3 is TGTGCCAGCAAATTGGGGGGACATCAGCCCCAGCATTTT. Its protein product is CASKLGGHQPQHF.

The chain has TRBV19 and TRBJ1-4; a weak D match, TRBD1 (5 bases). This CDR3 contains 18 residues. V lost 1 base and J 0 bases, leaving 15 bases between the germline ends. The V gene's germline CDR1 is LNHDA and CDR2 SQIVND (reference sequence). CDR3 coding DNA: TGTGCCAGTAGTATAGTGGGCTACAGGCTTGCAACTAATGAAAAACTGTTTTTT. This sequence encodes CASSIVGYRLATNEKLFF. The full variable domain, with the rest looked up from reference TRBV19 and TRBJ1-4, is DGGITQSPKYLFRKEGQNVTLSCEQNLNHDAMYWYRQDPGQGLRLIYYSQIVNDFQKGDIAEGYSVSREKKESFPLTVTSAQKNPTAFYLCASSIVGYRLATNEKLFFGSGTQLSVL.

The chain recombines TRBV13 with TRBJ1-2; a weak D match, TRBD1 (5 bases). This CDR3 region has 18 residues. V was trimmed by 0 bases and J by 2 bases, leaving 19 bases between them. Germline CDR1 and CDR2: PRHDT and FYEKMQ (reference sequence). CDR3 amino acids: CASSLGFWPGNLNYGYTF. The CDR3 DNA follows: TGTGCCAGCAGCTTAGGTTTTTGGCCAGGGAACCTCAACTATGGCTACACCTTC.